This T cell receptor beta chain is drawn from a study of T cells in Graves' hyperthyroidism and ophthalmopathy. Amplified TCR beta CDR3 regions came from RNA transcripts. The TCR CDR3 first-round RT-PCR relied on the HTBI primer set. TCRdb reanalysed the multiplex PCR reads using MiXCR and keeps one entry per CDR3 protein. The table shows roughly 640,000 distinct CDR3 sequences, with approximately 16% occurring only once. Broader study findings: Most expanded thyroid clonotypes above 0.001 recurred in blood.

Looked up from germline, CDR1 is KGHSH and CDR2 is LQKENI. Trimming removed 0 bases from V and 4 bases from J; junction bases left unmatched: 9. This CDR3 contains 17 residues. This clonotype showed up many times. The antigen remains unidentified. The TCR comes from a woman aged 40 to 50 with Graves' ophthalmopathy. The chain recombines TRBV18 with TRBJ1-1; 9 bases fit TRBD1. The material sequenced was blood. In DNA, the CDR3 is TGTGCCAGCTCACCACCCTTAACAGGGGGCGCAACCACTGAAGCTTTCTTT. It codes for CASSPPLTGGATTEAFF.